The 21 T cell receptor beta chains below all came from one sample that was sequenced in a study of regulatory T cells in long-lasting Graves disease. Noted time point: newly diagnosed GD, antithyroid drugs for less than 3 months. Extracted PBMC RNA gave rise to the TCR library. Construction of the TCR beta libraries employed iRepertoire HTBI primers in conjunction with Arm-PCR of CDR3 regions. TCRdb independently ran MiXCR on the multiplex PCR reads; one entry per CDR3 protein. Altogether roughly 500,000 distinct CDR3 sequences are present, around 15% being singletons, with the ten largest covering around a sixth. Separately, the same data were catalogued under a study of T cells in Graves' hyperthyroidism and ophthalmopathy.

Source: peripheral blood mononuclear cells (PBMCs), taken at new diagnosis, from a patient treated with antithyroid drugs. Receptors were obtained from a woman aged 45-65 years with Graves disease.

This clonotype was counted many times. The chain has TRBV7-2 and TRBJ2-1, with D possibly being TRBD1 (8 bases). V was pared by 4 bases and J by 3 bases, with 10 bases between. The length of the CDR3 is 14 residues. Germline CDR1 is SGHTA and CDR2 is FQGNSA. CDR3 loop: CASSYRGGYNEQFF. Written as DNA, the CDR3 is TGTGCCAGCAGCTACAGGGGGGGCTACAATGAGCAGTTCTTC.

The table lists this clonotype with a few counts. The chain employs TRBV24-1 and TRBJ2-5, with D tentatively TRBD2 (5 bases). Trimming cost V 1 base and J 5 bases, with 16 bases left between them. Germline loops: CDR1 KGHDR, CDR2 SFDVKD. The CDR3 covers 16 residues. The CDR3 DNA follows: TGTGCCACCAGTGATTTACGGGATGTGGGTATGGAGACCCAGTACTTC. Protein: CATSDLRDVGMETQYF.

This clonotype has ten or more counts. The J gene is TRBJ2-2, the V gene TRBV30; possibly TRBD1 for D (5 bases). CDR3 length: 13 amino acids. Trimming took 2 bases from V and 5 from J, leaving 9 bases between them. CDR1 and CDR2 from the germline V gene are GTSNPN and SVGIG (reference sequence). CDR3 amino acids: CAWSRRGTGELFF. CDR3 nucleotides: TGTGCCTGGAGTCGAAGGGGAACCGGGGAGCTGTTTTTT.

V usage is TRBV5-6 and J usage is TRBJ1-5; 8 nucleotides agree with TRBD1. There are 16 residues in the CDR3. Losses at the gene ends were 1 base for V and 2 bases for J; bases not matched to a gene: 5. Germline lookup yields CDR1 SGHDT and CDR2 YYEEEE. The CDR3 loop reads CASSLFDRGGNQPQHF. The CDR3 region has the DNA TGTGCCAGCAGCTTGTTCGACAGGGGTGGCAATCAGCCCCAGCATTTT. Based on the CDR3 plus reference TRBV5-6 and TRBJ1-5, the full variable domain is DAGVTQSPTHLIKTRGQQVTLRCSPKSGHDTVSWYQQALGQGPQFIFQYYEEEERQRGNFPDRFSGHQFPNYSSELNVNALLLGDSALYLCASSLFDRGGNQPQHFGDGTRLSIL.

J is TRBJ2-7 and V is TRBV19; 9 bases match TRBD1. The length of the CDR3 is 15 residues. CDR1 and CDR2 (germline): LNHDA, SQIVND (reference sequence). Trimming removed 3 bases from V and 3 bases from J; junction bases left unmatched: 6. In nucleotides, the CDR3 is TGTGCCAGTAGTATTATGGGGACAGGGAACTACGAGCAGTACTTC. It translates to CASSIMGTGNYEQYF.

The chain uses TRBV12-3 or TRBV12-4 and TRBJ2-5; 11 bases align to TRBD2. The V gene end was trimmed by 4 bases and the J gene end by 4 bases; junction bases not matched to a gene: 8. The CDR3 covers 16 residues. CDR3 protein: CASSSLTGTSGETQYF. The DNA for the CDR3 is TGTGCCAGCAGTTCGCTCACCGGGACTAGCGGAGAGACCCAGTACTTC.

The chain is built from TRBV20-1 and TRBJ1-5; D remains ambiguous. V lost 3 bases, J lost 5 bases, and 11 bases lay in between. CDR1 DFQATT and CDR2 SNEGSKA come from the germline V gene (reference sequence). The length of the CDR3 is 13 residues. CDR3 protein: CSARGRADQPQHF. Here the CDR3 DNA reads TGCAGTGCTAGGGGTAGAGCGGATCAGCCCCAGCATTTT.

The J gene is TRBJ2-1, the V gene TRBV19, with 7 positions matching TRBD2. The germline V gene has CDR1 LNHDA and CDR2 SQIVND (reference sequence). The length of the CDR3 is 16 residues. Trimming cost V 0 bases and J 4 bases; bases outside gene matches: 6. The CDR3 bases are TGTGCCAGTAGTATAGATCTCAGCGGGACGTACAATGAGCAGTTCTTC. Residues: CASSIDLSGTYNEQFF.

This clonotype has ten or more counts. The CDR3 DNA follows: TGTGCCAGCATCCCAGGCAGGGGGCTCACTGAAGCTTTCTTT. Protein product: CASIPGRGLTEAFF. The chain joins TRBV28 to TRBJ1-1; the match to TRBD1 covers 8 bases. J was trimmed by 4 bases and V by 7 bases; bases with no gene match: 8. Germline V gives CDR1 MDHEN, CDR2 SYDVKM. The CDR3 has 14 residues.

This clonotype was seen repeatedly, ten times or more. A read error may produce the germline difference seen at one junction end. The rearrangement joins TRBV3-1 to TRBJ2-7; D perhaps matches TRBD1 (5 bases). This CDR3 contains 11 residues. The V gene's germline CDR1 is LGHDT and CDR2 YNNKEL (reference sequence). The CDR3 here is CASSQLDSQAF. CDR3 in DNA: TGTGCCAGCAGCCAACTTGACAGTCAGGCTTTC.

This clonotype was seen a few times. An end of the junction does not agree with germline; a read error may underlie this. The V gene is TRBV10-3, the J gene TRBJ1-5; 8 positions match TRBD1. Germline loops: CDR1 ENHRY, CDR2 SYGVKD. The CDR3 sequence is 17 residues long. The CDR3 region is CAISAQPQGGSDQPQHF. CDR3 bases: TGTGCCATCAGCGCACAACCACAGGGGGGTAGCGATCAGCCCCAGCATTTT.

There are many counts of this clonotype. Written as DNA, the CDR3 is TGTGCCAGCTCACCAGGGAGTGGGACCACAGATACGCAGTATTTT. Translating gives CASSPGSGTTDTQYF. The V call is TRBV18, the J call TRBJ2-3; D is perhaps TRBD1 or TRBD2 (5 bases each). Trimming left V 2 bases short and J 2 bases short, with 11 bases between. The CDR3 is 15 amino acids. CDR1 is KGHSH and CDR2 is LQKENI in the germline V gene.

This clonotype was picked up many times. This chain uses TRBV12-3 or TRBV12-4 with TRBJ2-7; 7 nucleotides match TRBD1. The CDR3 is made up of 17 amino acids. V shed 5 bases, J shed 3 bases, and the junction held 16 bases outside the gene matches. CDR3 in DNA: TGTGCCAGCAGTCCCTCGGACAGGCGATACGGTAACTACGAGCAGTACTTC. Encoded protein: CASSPSDRRYGNYEQYF.

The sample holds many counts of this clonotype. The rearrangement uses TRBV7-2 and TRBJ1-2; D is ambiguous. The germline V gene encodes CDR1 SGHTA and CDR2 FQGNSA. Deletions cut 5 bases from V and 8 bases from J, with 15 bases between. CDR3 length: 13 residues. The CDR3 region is CASSHVTPTGYTF. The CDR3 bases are TGTGCCAGCAGCCACGTAACTCCTACGGGCTACACCTTC.

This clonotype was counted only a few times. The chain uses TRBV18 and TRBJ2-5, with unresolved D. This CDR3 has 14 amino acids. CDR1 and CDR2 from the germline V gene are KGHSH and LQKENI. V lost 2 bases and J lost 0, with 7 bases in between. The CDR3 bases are TGTGCCAGCTCACCAAGCTACAACCAAGAGACCCAGTACTTC. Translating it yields CASSPSYNQETQYF.

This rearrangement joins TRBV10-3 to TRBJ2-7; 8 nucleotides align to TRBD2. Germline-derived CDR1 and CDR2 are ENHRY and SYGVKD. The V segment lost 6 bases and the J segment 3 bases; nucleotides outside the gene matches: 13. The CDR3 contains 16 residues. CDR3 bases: TGTGCCATCAGCGAGAGAACCGGGACTAGATTCTACGAGCAGTACTTC. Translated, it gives CAISERTGTRFYEQYF.

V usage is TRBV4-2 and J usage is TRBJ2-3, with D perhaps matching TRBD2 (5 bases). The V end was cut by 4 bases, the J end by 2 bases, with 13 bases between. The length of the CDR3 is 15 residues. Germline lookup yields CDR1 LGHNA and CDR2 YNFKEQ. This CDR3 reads CASSPGGRLTDTQYF. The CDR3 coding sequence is TGTGCCAGCAGCCCAGGAGGCCGACTCACAGATACGCAGTATTTT.

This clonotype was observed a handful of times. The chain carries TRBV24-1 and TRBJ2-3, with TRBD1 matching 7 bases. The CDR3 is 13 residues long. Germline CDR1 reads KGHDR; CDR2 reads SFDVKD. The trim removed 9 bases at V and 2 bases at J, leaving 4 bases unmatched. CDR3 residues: CATRDSFTDTQYF. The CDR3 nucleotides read TGTGCCACCCGGGACAGCTTCACAGATACGCAGTATTTT.

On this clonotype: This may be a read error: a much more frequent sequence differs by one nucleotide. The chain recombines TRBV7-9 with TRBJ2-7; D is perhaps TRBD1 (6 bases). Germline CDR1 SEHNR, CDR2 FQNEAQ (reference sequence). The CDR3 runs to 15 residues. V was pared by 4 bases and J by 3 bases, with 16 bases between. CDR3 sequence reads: CASSSIRTDGYEQYF. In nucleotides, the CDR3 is TGTGCCAGCAGCTCGATCCGGACAGATGGCTACGAGCAGTACTTC.

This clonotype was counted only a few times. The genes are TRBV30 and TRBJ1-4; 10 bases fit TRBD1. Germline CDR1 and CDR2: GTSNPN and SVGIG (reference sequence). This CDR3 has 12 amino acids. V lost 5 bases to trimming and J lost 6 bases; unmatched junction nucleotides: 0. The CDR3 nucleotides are TGTGCCTGGGGACAGGGGGATGAAAAACTGTTTTTT. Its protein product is CAWGQGDEKLFF.

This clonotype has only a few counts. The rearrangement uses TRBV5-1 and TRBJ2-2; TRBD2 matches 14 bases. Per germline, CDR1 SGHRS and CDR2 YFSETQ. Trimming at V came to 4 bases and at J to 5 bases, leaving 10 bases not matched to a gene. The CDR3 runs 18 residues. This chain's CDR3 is CASSPIGTSGSWTGELFF. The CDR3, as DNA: TGCGCCAGCAGCCCAATCGGGACTAGCGGGAGTTGGACCGGGGAGCTGTTTTTT.